Only a few counts were recorded for the clone carrying this TCR beta chain. The CDR3 totals 14 residues. Per germline, CDR1 SGHVS and CDR2 FQNEAQ. V was cut by 5 bases and J by 5 bases, with 15 bases left in between. The data were produced by immunoSEQ multiplex PCR, yet TCRdb's version contains in-frame clones alone and is incomplete. The sample yields about 230,000 clones, about 85% seen once. This specimen belongs to a study of blood T cell repertoires in COVID-19. Study summary: T cells, B-cell-depleted T cells, or PBMCs provided the cDNA or gDNA that served as material.

The material sequenced was peripheral blood. This receptor was obtained from a man aged 35-49 years with acute or convalescent COVID-19. The genes are TRBV7-8 and TRBJ2-5, with D perhaps matching TRBD1 (6 bases). CDR3 in amino acids: CASSLRGLRETQYF. In DNA form, the CDR3 reads TGTGCCAGCAGCCTCAGGGGCCTGAGGGAGACCCAGTACTTC.